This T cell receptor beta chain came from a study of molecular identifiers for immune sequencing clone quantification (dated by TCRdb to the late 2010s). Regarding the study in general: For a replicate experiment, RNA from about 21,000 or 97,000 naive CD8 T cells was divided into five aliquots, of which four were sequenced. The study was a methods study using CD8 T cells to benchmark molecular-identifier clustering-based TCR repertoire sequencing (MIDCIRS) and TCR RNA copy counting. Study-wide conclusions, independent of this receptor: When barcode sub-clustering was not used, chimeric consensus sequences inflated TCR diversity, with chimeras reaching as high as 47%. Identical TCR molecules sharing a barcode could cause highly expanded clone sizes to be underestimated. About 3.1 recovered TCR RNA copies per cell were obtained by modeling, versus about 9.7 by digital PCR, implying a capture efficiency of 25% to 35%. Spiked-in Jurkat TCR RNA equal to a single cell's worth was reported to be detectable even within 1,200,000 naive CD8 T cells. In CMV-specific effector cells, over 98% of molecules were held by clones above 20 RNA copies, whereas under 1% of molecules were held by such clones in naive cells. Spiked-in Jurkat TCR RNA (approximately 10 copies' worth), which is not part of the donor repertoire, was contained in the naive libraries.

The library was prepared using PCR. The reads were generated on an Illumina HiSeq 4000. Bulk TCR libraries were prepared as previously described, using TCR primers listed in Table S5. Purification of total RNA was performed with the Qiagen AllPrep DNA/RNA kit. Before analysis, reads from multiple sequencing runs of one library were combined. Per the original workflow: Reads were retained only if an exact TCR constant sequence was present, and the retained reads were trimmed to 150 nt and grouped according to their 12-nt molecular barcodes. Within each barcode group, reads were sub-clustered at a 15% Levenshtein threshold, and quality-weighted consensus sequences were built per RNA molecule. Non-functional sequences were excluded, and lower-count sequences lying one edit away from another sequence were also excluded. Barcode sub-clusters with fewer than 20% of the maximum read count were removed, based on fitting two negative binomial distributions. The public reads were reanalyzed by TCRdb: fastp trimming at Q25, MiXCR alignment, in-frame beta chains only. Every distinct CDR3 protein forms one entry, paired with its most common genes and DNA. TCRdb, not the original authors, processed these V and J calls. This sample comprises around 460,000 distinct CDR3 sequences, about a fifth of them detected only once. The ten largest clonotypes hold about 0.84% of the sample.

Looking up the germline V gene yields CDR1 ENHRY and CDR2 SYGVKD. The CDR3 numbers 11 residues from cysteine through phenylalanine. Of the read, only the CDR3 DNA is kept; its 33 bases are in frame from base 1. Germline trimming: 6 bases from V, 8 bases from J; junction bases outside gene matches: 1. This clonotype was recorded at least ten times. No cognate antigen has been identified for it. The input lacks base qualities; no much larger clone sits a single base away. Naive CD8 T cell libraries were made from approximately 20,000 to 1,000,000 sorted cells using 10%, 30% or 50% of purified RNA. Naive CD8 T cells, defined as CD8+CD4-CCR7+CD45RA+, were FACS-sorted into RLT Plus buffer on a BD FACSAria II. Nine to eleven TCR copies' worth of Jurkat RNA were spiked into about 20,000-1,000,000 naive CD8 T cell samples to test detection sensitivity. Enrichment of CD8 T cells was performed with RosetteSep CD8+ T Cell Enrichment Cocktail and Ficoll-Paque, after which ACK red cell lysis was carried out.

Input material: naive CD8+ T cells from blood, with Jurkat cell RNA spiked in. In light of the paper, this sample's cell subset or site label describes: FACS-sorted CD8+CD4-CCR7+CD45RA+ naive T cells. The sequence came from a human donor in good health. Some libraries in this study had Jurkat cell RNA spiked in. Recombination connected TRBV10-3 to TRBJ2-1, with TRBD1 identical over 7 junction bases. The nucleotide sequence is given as TGTGCCATCAGACAGGGGCATGAGCAGTTCTTC. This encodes CAIRQGHEQFF.